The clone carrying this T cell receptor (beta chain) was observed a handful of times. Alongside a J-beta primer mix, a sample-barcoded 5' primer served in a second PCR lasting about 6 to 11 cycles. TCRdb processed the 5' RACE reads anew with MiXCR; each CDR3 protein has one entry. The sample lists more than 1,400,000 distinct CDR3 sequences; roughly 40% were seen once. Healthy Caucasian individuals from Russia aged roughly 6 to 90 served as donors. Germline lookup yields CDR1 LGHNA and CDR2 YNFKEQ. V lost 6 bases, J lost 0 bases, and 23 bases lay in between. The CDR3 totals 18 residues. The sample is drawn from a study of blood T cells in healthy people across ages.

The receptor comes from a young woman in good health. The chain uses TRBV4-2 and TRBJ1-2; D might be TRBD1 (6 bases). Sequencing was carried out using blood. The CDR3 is CASRKRLRGGDPNYGYTF. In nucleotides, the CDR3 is TGTGCCAGCAGAAAACGACTCAGGGGAGGGGATCCTAACTATGGCTACACCTTC.